This T cell receptor (beta chain) is drawn from a study of molecular identifiers for immune sequencing clone quantification. Study-level background: Replicate RNA from roughly 21,000 or 96,000 naive CD8 T cells formed five aliquots; four were sequenced. Regarding the study as a whole: Over 98% of effector molecules, yet under 1% of naive-cell molecules, were held by clones above 20 RNA copies.

As concerns this clonotype: Antigen: not known. The CDR3 end shows no conserved phenylalanine or tryptophan, and so a read error is likely.

After removal of 4 bases from V and 5 bases from J, the junction contained 10 bases not matched to a gene. The CDR3 runs to 16 residues. Germline-derived CDR1 and CDR2 are KGHDR and SFDVKD. TCRdb called the PCR reads again in MiXCR, with one record for every CDR3 protein. The profile shows tens of thousands of distinct CDR3 sequences, more than 35% of them singletons. The authors gated naive CD8 T cells as CD8+CD4-CCR7+CD45RA+ for sorting. The clonotype comes from a human donor in good health. Some libraries in this study had Jurkat cell RNA spiked in. V usage is TRBV24-1 and J usage is TRBJ2-1; 7 bases map to TRBD1. The specimen was naive CD8+ T cells from blood, with Jurkat cell RNA spiked in. As to subset: FACS-sorted CD8+CD4-CCR7+CD45RA+ naive T cells. The CDR3 nucleotides are TGTGCCACCAGTGAGGGCGGACAGGTCTCGGACAATGAGCAGTTCATC. Translated: CATSEGGQVSDNEQFI.